Included here is one T cell receptor (beta chain) sequence, with context. This entry belongs to a study of control samples from healthy donors and cancer patients. The repertoire was sequenced with immunoSEQ multiplex PCR; TCRdb's copy has only in-frame clones and lacks some. Among 400,000 to 450,000 clones, around 90% were seen once, and the ten largest hold just under 6.5%. V was shortened by 4 bases and J by 0 bases, with 10 bases between the two germline ends. There are 15 residues in the CDR3. Germline CDR1 SGDLS, CDR2 YYNGEE. The sequence derives from a man aged 40-55 years with head and neck cancer. This chain uses TRBV9 with TRBJ2-2; tentatively, D is TRBD2 (5 bases). Sequences were obtained from PBMCs. CDR3 protein: CASSLWTANTGELFF. CDR3 DNA: TGTGCCAGCAGCTTATGGACTGCGAACACCGGGGAGCTGTTTTTT.